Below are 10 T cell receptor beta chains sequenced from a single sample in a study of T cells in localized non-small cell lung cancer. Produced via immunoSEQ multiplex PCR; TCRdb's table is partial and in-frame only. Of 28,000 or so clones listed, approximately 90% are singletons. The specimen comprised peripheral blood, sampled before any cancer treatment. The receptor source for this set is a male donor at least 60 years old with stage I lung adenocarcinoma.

As DNA, the CDR3 is TGTGCCAGCAGTTTATCCGAGACAGAATACAATGAGCAGTTCTTC. It yields the protein CASSLSETEYNEQFF. The V gene is TRBV28, the J gene TRBJ2-1, with D perhaps TRBD1 (5 bases). This CDR3 spans 15 amino acids. Deletions cut 1 base from V and 4 bases from J, with 11 bases between. Germline V gene sequence: CDR1 MDHEN, CDR2 SYDVKM.

The CDR3 spells CASSVGRGNNEQFF. CDR3 bases: TGTGCCAGCAGCGTAGGCAGGGGCAACAATGAGCAGTTCTTC. The chain recombines TRBV9 with TRBJ2-1; D is possibly TRBD1 (6 bases). CDR1 SGDLS and CDR2 YYNGEE come from the germline V gene. The CDR3 sequence is 14 residues long. The V end lost 0 bases, the J end lost 5 bases, and 9 bases lay between the germline ends.

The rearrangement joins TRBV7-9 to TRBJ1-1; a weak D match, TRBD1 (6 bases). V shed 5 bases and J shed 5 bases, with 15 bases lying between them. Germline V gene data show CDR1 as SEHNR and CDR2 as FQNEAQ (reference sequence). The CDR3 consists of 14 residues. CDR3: CASSHRTDHTEAFF. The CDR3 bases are TGTGCCAGCAGCCATAGGACAGATCATACTGAAGCTTTCTTT.

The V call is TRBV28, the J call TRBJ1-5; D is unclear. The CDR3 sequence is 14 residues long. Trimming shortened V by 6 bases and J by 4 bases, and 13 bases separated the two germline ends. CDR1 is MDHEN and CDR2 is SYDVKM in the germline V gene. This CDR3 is CASSVVFRNQPQHF. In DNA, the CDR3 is TGTGCCAGCAGCGTCGTTTTCCGGAATCAGCCCCAGCATTTT.

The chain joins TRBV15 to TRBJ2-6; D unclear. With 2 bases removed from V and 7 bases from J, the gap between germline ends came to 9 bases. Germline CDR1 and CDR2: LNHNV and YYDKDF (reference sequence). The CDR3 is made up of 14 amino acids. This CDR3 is CATSRPDGANVLTF. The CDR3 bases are TGTGCCACCAGCAGACCCGACGGAGCCAACGTCCTGACTTTC.

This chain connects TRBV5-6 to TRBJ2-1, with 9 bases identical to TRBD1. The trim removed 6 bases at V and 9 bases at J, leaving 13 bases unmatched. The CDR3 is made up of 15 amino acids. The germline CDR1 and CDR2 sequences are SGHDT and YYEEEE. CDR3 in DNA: TGTGCCAGCATCCCTCTTGGGGGACAGGGAGGTGAGCAGTTCTTC. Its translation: CASIPLGGQGGEQFF.

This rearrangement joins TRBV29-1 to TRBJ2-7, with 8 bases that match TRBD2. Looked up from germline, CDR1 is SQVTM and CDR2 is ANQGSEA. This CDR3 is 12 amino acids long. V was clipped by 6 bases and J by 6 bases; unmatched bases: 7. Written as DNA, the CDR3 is TGCAGCGTAGAGCGGGGGACGTCCGAGCAGTACTTC. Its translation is CSVERGTSEQYF.

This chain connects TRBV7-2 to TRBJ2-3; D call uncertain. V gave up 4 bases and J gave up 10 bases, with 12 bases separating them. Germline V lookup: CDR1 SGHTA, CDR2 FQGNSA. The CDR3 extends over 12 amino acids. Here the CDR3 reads CASSSRSGPQYF. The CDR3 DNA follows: TGTGCCAGCAGCTCTCGGAGTGGGCCGCAGTATTTT. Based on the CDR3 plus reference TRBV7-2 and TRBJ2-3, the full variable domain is GAGVSQSPSNKVTEKGKDVELRCDPISGHTALYWYRQSLGQGLEFLIYFQGNSAPDKSGLPSDRFSAERTGGSVSTLTIQRTQQEDSAVYLCASSSRSGPQYFGPGTRLTVL.

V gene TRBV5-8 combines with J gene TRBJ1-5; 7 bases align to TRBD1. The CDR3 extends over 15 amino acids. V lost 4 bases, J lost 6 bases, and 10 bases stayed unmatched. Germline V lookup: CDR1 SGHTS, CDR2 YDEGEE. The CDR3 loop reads CASSKTGTEGQPQHF. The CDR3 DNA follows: TGTGCCAGCAGCAAGACCGGGACAGAAGGTCAGCCCCAGCATTTT.

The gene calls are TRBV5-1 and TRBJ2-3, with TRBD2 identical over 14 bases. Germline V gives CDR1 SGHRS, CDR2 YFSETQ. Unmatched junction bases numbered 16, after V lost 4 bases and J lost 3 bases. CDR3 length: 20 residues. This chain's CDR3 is CASSLTSGGAGGLMTDTQYF. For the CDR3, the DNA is TGCGCCAGCAGCCTGACTAGCGGGGGGGCCGGAGGTCTAATGACAGATACGCAGTATTTT.